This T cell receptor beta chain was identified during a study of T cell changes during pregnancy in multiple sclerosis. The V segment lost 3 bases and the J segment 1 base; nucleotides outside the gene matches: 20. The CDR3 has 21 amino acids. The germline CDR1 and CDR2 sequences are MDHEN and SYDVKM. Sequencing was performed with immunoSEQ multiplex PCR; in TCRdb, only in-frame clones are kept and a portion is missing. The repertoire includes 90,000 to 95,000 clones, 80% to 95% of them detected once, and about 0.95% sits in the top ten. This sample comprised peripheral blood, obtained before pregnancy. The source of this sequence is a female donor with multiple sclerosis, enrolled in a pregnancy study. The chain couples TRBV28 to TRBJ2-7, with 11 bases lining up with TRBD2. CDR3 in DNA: TGTGCCAGCAGTTTTGTGGGGCTAGCGGGAGGTCCTCTAGGGCGATCCTACGAGCAGTACTTC. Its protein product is CASSFVGLAGGPLGRSYEQYF.